Listed here is a single T cell receptor (beta chain). The sample belongs to a study of cytomegalovirus exposure and HLA in healthy donors. The CDR3 consists of 15 residues. The V gene's germline CDR1 is MNHNS and CDR2 SASEGT. Trimming took off 7 bases at V and 2 bases at J, with 17 bases between the two ends. 13 Jbeta primers and 60 Vbeta primers were used for the PCR. The assay was immunoSEQ multiplex PCR, and TCRdb's table has in-frame clones only and misses some. The sample yields 85,000 to 110,000 clones, around 82% seen once. Material: PBMCs. The chain couples TRBV6-1 to TRBJ1-1, with D unclear. The sequence derives from a woman aged 18-29 years in good health and CMV-seropositive. The CDR3: CASIRRETLNTEAFF. The DNA for the CDR3 is TGTGCCAGCATCAGGCGGGAGACACTCAACACTGAAGCTTTCTTT.